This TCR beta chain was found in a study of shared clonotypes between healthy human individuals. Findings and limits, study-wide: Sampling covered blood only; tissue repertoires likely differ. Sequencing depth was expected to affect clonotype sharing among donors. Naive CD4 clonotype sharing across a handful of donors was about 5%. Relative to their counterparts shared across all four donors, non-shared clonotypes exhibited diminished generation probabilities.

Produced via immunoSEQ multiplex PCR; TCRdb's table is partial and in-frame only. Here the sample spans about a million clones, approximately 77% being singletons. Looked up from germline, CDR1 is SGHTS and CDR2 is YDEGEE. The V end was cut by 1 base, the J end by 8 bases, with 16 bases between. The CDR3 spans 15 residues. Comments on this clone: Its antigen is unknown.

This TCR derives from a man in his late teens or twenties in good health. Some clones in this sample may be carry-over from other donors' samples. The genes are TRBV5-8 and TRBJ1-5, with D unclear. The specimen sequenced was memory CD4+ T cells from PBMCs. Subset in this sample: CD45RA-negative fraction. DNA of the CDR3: TGTGCCAGCAGCTTGTCGACGGTCAGTGTTAAGCCCCAGCATTTT. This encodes CASSLSTVSVKPQHF.